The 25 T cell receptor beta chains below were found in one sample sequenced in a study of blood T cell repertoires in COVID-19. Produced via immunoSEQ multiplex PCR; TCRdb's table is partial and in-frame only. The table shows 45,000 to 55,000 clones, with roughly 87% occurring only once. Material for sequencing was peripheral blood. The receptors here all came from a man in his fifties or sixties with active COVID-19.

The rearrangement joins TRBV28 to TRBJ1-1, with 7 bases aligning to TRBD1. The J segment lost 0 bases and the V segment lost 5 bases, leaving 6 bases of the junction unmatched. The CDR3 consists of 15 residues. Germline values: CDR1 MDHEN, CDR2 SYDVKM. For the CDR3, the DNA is TGTGCCAGCAGTCTACGAGGGACAGTGAACACTGAAGCTTTCTTT. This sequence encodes CASSLRGTVNTEAFF.

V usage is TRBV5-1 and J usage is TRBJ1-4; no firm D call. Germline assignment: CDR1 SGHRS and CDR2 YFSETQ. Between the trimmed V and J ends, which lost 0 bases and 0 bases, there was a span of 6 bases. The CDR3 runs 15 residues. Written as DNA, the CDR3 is TGCGCCAGCAGCTTGGTGGCCGCAACTAATGAAAAACTGTTTTTT. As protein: CASSLVAATNEKLFF.

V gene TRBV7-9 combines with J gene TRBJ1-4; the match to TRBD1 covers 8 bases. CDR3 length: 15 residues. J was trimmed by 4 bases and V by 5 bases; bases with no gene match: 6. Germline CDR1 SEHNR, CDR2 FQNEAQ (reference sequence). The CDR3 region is CASSAGQGRNEKLFF. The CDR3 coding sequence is TGTGCCAGCAGCGCTGGACAGGGCCGTAATGAAAAACTGTTTTTT.

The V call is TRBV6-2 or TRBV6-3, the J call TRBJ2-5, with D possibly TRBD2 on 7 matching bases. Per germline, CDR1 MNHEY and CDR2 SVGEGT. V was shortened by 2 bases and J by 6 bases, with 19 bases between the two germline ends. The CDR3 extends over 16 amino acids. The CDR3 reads CASSYGVGGRVKTQYF. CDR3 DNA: TGTGCCAGCAGTTACGGCGTGGGGGGGCGCGTGAAGACCCAGTACTTC.

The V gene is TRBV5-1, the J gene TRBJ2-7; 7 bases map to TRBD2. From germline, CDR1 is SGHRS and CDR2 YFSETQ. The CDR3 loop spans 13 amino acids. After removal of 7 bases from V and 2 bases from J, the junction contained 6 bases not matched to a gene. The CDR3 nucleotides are TGCGCCAGCTCCAGGGAGGGAACCTACGAGCAGTACTTC. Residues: CASSREGTYEQYF.

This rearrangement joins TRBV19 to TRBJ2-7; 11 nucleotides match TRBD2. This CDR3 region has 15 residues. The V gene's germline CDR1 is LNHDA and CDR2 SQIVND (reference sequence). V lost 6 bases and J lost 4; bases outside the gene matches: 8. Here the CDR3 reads CASSPGTSGSYEQYF. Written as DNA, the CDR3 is TGTGCCAGTAGCCCCGGGACTAGCGGATCGTACGAGCAGTACTTC.

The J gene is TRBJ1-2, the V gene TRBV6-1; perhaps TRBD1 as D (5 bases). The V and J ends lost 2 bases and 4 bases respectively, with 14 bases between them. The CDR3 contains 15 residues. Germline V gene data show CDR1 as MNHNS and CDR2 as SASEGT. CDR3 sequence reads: CASSEIGGRSYGYTF. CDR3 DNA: TGTGCCAGCAGTGAAATCGGGGGAAGGAGCTATGGCTACACCTTC.

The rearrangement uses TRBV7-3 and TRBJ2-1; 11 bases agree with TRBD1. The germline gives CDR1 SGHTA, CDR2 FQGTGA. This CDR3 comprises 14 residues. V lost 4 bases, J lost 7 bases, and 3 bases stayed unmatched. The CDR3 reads CASSWDRGVNEQFF. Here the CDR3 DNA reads TGTGCCAGCAGCTGGGACAGGGGGGTAAATGAGCAGTTCTTC.

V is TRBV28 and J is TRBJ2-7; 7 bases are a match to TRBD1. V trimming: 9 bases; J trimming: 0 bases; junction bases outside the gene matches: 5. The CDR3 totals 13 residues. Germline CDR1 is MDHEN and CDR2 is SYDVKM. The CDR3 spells CASGTASSYEQYF. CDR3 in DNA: TGTGCCAGTGGGACAGCGAGCTCCTACGAGCAGTACTTC. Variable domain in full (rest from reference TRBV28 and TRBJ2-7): DVKVTQSSRYLVKRTGEKVFLECVQDMDHENMFWYRQDPGLGLRLIYFSYDVKMKEKGDIPEGYSVSREKKERFSLILESASTNQTSMYLCASGTASSYEQYFGPGTRLTVT.

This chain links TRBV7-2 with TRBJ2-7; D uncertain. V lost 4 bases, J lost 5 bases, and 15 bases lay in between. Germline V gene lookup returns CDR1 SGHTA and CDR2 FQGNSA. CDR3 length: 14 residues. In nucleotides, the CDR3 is TGTGCCAGCAGCTCCTCGTATTTCTTCGACGAGCAGTACTTC. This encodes CASSSSYFFDEQYF.

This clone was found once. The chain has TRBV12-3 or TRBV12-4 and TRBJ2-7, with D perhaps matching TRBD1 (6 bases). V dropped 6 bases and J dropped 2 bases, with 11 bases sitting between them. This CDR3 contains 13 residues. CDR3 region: CASSPGQPYEQYF. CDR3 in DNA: TGTGCCAGCAGCCCCGGACAGCCCTACGAGCAGTACTTC.

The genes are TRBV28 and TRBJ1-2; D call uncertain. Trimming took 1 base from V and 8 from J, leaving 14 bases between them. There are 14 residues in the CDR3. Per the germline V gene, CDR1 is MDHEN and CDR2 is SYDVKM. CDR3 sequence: CASSLSGRVSGYTF. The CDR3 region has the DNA TGTGCCAGCAGTTTATCTGGTCGGGTGAGCGGCTACACCTTC.

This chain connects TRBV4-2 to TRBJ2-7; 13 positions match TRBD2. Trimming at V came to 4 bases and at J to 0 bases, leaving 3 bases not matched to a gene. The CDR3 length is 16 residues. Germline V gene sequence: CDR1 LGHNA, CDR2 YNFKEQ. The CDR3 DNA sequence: TGTGCCAGCAGCCCAGGGACTAGCGGGAACTCCTACGAGCAGTACTTC. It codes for CASSPGTSGNSYEQYF.

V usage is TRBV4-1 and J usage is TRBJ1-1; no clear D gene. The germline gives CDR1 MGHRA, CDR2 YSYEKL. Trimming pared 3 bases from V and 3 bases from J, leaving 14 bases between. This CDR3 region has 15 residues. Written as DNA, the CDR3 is TGCGCCAGCAGCCAGGAAATCGGAGGTTACACTGAAGCTTTCTTT. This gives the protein CASSQEIGGYTEAFF.

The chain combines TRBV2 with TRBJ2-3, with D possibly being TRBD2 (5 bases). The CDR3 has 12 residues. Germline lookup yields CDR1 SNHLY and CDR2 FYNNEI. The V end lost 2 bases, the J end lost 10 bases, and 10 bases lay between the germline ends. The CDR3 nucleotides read TGTGCCAGCAGTGAAAGTGCCGGGGCGCAGTATTTT. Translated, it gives CASSESAGAQYF.

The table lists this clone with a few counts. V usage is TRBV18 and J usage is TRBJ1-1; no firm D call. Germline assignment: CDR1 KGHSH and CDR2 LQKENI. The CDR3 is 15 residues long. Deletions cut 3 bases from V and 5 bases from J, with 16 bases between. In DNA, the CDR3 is TGTGCCAGCTCACCGGCGGGCCCTTCGACGACTGAAGCTTTCTTT. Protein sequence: CASSPAGPSTTEAFF.

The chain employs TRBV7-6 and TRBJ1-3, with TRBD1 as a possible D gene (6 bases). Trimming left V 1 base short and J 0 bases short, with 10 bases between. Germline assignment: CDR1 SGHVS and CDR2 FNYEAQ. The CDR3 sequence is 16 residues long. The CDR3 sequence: CASSLGQGSSGNTIYF. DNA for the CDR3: TGTGCCAGCAGCTTAGGTCAGGGGTCCTCTGGAAACACCATATATTTT.

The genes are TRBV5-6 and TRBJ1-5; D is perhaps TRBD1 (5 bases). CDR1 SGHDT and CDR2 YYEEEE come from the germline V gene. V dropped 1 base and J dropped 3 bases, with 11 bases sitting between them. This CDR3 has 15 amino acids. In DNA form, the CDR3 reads TGTGCCAGCAGCTTGCAGGGTCGCAACAATCAGCCCCAGCATTTT. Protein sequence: CASSLQGRNNQPQHF.

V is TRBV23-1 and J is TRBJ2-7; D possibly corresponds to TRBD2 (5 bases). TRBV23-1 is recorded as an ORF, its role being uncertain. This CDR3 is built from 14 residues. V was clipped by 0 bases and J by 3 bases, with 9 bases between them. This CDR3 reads CASSQSHGGYEQYF. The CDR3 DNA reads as TGCGCCAGCAGTCAATCTCACGGAGGCTACGAGCAGTACTTC.

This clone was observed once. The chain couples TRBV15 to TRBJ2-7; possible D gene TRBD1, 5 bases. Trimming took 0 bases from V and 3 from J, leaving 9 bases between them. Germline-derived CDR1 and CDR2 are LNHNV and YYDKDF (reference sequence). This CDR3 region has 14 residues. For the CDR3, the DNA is TGTGCCACCAGCAGAGATGGGGCATACTACGAGCAGTACTTC. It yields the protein CATSRDGAYYEQYF. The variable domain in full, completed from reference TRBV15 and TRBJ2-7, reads DAMVIQNPRYQVTQFGKPVTLSCSQTLNHNVMYWYQQKSSQAPKLLFHYYDKDFNNEADTPDNFQSRRPNTSFCFLDIRSPGLGDTAMYLCATSRDGAYYEQYFGPGTRLTVT.

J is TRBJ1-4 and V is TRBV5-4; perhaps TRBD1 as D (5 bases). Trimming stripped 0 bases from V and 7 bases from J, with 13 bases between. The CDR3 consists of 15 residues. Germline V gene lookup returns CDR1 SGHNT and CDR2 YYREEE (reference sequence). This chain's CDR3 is CASSLGGENSEKLFF. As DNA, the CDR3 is TGTGCCAGCAGCTTGGGGGGGGAAAACTCTGAAAAACTGTTTTTT.

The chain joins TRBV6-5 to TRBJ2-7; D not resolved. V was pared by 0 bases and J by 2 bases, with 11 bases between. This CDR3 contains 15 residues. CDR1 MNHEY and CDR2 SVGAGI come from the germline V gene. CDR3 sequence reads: CASSYSSPSPYEQYF. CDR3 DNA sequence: TGTGCCAGCAGTTACTCTAGCCCCTCTCCCTACGAGCAGTACTTC.

The CDR3 DNA follows: TGTGCCAGCAGCTTTAAGAGCAACACCGGGGAGCTGTTTTTT. Its protein is CASSFKSNTGELFF. The rearrangement uses TRBV7-2 and TRBJ2-2; D not certain. Trimming removed 3 bases from V and 2 bases from J, with 7 bases in between. From germline, CDR1 is SGHTA and CDR2 FQGNSA. The CDR3 sequence is 14 residues long.

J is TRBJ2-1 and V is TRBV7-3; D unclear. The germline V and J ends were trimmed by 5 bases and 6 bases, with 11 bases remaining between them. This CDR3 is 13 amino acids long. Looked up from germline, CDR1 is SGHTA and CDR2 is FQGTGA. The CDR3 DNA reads TGTGCCAGCAGCCTACCCCCGGTCAATGAGCAGTTCTTC. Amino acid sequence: CASSLPPVNEQFF.

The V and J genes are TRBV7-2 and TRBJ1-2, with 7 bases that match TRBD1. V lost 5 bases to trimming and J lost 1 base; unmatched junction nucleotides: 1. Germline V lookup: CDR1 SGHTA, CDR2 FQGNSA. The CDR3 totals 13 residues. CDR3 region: CASSRDSNYGYTF. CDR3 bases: TGTGCCAGCAGCCGGGACAGTAACTATGGCTACACCTTC.